Listed here is a single TCR beta chain. TCRdb's table, derived via immunoSEQ multiplex PCR, lists solely in-frame clones and lacks some. Altogether about 51,000 clones are present, around 77% being singletons, with the ten largest covering under 2.5%. CDR3 length equals 14 residues. Germline assignment: CDR1 MDHEN and CDR2 SYDVKM. The ends were cut back, 3 bases at V and 0 bases at J, with 6 bases in the middle. Blood got drawn at baseline, again on cycle 4 day 1, and then on cycle 7 day 1. This sample is drawn from a study of OX40 agonist ivuxolimab in advanced cancers. At the level of the study: Participants averaged approximately 65 years of age (range roughly 20 to 90) and were around 80% male.

This TCR derives from an adult with an advanced solid tumor such as melanoma, head and neck, liver or kidney cancer. The sample here was CD4+ or CD8+ T cells sorted from blood, taken in a trial of the OX40 agonist ivuxolimab. V is TRBV28 and J is TRBJ1-3; D not resolved. The CDR3 spells CASSFSVSGNTIYF. CDR3 in DNA: TGTGCCAGCAGTTTTAGCGTCTCTGGAAACACCATATATTTT.